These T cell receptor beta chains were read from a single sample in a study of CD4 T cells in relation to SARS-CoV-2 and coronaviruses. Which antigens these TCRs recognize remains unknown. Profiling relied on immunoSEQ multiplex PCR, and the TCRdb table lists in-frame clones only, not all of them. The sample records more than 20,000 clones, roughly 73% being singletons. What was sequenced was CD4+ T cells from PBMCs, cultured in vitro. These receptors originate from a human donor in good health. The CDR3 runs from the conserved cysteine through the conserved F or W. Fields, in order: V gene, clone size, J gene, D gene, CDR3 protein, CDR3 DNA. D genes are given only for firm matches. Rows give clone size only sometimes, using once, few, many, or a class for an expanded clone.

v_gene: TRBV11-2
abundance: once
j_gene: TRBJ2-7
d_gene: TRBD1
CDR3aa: CASSLNSGTGYYEQYF
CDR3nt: TGTGCCAGCAGCTTAAACTCCGGGACAGGCTACTACGAGCAGTACTTC

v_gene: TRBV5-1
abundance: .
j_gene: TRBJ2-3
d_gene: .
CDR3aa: CASSLTGTQPADTQYF
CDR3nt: TGCGCCAGCAGCTTAACCGGGACTCAACCCGCAGATACGCAGTATTTT

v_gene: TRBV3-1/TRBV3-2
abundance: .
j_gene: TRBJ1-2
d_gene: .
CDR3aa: CASSQDLDSYGYTF
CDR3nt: TGTGCCAGCAGCCAAGATCTAGATTCCTATGGCTACACCTTC

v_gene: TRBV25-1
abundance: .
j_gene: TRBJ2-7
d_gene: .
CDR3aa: CASSRVHEQYF
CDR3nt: TGTGCCAGCAGCAGAGTACACGAGCAGTACTTC

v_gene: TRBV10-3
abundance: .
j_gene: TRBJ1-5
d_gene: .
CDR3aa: CAISESGGRGVQPQHF
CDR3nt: TGTGCCATCAGTGAGTCTGGGGGGCGCGGAGTTCAGCCCCAGCATTTT

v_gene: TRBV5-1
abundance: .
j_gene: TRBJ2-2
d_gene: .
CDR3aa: CASSLTLTGELFF
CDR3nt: TGCGCCAGCAGCTTGACACTCACCGGGGAGCTGTTTTTT

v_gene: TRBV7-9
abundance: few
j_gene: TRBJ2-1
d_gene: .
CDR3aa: CASSLIDPNEQFF
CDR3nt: TGTGCCAGCAGCTTGATTGACCCTAATGAGCAGTTCTTC

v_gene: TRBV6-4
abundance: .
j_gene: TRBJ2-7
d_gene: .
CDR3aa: CASSDVGAFSYEQYF
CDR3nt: TGTGCCAGCAGTGACGTAGGGGCATTCTCCTACGAGCAGTACTTC

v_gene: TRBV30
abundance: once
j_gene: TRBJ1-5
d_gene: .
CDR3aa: CAWSVRELNQPQHF
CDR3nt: TGTGCCTGGAGCGTAAGGGAGCTCAATCAGCCCCAGCATTTT

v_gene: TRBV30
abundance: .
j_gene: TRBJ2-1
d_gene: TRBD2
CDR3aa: CAWSVRAGGIWSYNEQFF
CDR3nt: TGTGCCTGGAGTGTACGAGCGGGAGGGATTTGGTCCTACAATGAGCAGTTCTTC

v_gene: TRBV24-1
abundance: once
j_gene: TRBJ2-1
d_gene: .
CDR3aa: CATSVPPQNGGLHNEQFF
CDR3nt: TGTGCCACCAGTGTCCCGCCCCAGAATGGGGGCCTTCACAATGAGCAGTTCTTC

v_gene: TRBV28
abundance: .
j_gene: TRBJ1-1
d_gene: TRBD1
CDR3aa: CASSFRGGTEAFF
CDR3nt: TGTGCCAGCAGTTTCAGGGGGGGCACTGAAGCTTTCTTT

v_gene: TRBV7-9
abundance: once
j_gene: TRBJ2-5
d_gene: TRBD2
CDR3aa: CASSQAGVQETQYF
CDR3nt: TGTGCCAGCAGCCAGGCGGGGGTCCAAGAGACCCAGTACTTC

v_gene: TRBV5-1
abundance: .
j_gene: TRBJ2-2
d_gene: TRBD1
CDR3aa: CASNRDRVGTGELFF
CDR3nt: TGCGCCAGCAACAGAGACAGGGTTGGGACCGGGGAGCTGTTTTTT

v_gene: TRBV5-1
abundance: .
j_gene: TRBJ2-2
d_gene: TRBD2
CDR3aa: CASSLWPSGRSGTGELFF
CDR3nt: TGCGCCAGCAGCTTGTGGCCTAGCGGGAGGAGCGGGACCGGGGAGCTGTTTTTT

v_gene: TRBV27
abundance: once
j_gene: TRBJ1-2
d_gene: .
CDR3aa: CASSLGRPLGYGYTF
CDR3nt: TGTGCCAGCAGTTTGGGCCGGCCACTTGGGTATGGCTACACCTTC

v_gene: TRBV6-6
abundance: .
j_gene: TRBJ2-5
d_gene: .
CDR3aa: CASRKGTSYQETQYF
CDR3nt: TGTGCCAGCAGGAAGGGGACATCTTACCAAGAGACCCAGTACTTC

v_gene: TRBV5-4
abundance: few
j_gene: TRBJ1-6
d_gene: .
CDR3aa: CASSHDGLNSPLHF
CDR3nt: TGTGCCAGCAGCCACGACGGATTAAATTCACCCCTCCACTTT

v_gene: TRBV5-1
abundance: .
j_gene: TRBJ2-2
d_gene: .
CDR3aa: CASSSFYDLGTGELFF
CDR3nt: TGCGCCAGCAGCTCCTTCTACGATTTGGGTACCGGGGAGCTGTTTTTT

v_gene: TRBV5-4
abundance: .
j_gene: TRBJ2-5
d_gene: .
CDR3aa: CASSPGTLGQETQYF
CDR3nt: TGTGCCAGCAGCCCCGGGACTCTAGGGCAAGAGACCCAGTACTTC

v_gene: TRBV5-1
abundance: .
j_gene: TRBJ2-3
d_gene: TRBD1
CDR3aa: CASSWDSHYRDTQYF
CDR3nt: TGCGCCAGCAGCTGGGACAGCCACTATAGGGATACGCAGTATTTT

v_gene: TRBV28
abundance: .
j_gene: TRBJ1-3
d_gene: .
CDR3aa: CASRTAGRNSGNTIYF
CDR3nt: TGTGCCAGCAGGACAGCAGGGCGAAACTCTGGAAACACCATATATTTT

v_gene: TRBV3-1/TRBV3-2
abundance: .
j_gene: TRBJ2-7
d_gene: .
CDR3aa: CASSQDIQGQYF
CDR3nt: TGTGCCAGCAGCCAAGATATCCAGGGACAGTACTTC

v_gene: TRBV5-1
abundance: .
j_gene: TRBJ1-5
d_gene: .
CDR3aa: CASSLGPLDQPQHF
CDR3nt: TGCGCCAGCAGCTTGGGGCCTTTGGATCAGCCCCAGCATTTT

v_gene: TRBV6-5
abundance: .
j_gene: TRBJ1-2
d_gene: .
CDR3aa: CASSYTAGYGYTF
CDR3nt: TGTGCCAGCAGTTACACAGCGGGCTATGGCTACACCTTC

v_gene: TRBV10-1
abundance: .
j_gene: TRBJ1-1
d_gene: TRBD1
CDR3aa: CASRPGTGLNTEAFF
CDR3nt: TGCGCCAGCAGACCCGGGACAGGGTTGAACACTGAAGCTTTCTTT

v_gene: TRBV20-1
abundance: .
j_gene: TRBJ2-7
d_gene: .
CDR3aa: CSARSNYEQYF
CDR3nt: TGCAGTGCTAGAAGCAACTACGAGCAGTACTTC

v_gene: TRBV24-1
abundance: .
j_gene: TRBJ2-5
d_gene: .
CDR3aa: CATSGIPGDAYQETQYF
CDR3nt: TGTGCCACCAGTGGCATACCTGGGGACGCGTACCAAGAGACCCAGTACTTC

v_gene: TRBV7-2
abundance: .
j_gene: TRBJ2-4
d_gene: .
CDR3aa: CASGNGGANIQYF
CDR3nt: TGTGCCAGCGGAAACGGGGGCGCCAACATTCAGTACTTC

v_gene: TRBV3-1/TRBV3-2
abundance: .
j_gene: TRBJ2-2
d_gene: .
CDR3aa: CASSLSGTLNTGELFF
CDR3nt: TGTGCCAGCAGCCTTTCCGGGACTTTGAACACCGGGGAGCTGTTTTTT

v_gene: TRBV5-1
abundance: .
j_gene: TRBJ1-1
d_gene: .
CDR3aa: CASSLAGGGRGTEAFF
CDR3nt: TGCGCCAGCAGCTTGGCCGGGGGGGGCCGGGGAACTGAAGCTTTCTTT

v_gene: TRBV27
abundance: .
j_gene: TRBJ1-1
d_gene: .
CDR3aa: CASKPDTEAFF
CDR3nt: TGTGCCAGCAAACCGGACACTGAAGCTTTCTTT

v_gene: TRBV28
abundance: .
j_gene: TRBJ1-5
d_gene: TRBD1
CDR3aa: CASSSPGQGYQPQHF
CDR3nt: TGTGCCAGCAGTTCGCCGGGACAGGGTTATCAGCCCCAGCATTTT

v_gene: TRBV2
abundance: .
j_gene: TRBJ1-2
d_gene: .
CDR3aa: CASGARYGYTF
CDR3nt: TGTGCCAGCGGGGCGAGGTACGGCTACACCTTC

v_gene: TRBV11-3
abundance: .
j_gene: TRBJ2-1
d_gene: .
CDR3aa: CASSPPEGSSSYNEQFF
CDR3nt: TGTGCCAGCAGCCCACCTGAGGGTTCAAGCTCCTACAATGAGCAGTTCTTC